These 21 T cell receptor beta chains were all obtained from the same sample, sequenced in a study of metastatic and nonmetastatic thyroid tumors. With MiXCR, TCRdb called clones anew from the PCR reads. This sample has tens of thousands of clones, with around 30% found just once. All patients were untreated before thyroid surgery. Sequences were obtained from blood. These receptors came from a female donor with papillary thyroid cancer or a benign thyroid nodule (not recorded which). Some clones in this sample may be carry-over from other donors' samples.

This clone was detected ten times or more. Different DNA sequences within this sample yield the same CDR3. Here the CDR3 reads CASSPPSGRAFF. The CDR3 DNA sequence: TGTGCCAGCAGCCCGCCCTCAGGGAGGGCTTTCTTT. This chain uses TRBV7-9 with TRBJ1-1; possible D gene TRBD1, 5 bases. The germline CDR1 and CDR2 sequences are SEHNR and FQNEAQ (reference sequence). V dropped 5 bases and J dropped 11 bases, with 15 bases sitting between them. The CDR3 contains 12 residues.

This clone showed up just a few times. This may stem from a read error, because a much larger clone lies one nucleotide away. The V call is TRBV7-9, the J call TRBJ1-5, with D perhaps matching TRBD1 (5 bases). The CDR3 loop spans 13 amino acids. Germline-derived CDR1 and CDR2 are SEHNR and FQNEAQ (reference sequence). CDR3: CASDQGFGQTQHF. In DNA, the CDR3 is TGTGCCAGCGACCAGGGTTTCGGTCAGACCCAGCATTTT. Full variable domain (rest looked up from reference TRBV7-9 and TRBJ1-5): DTGVSQNPRHKITKRGQNVTFRCDPISEHNRLYWYRQTLGQGPEFLTYFQNEAQLEKSRLLSDRFSAERPKGSFSTLEIQRTEQGDSAMYLCASDQGFGQTQHFGDGTRLSIL.

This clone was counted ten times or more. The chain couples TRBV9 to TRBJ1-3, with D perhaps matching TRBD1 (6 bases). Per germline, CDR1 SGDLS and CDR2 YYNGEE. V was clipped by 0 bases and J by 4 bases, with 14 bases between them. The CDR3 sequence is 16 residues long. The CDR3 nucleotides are TGTGCCAGCAGCGTAGCTCGGGGGGCTGGCGGAAACACCATATATTTT. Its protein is CASSVARGAGGNTIYF.

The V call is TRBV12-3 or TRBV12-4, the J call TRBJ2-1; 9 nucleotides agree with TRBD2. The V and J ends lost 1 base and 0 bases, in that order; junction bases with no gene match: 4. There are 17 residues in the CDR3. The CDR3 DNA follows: TGTGCCAGCAGTTTAGGACTAGCGGTTGGCTCCTACAATGAGCAGTTCTTC. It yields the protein CASSLGLAVGSYNEQFF.

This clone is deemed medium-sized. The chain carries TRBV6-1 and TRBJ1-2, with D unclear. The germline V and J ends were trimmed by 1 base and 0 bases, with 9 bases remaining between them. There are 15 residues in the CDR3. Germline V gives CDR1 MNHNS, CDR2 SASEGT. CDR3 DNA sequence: TGTGCCAGCAGTGAAGGTTTTAGCTCTAACTATGGCTACACCTTC. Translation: CASSEGFSSNYGYTF.

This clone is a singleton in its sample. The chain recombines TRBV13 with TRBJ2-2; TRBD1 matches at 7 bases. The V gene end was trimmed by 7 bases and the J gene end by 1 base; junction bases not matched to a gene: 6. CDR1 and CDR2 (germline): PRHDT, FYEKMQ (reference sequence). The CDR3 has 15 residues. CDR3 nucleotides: TGTGCCAGCACCACTCGGACAGGGAACACCGGGGAGCTGTTTTTT. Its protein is CASTTRTGNTGELFF.

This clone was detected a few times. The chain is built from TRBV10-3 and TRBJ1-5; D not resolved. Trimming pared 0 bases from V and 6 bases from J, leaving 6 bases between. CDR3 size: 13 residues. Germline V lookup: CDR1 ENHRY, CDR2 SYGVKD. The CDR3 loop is CAISESEPQPQHF. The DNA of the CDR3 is TGTGCCATCAGTGAGTCGGAACCTCAGCCCCAGCATTTT.

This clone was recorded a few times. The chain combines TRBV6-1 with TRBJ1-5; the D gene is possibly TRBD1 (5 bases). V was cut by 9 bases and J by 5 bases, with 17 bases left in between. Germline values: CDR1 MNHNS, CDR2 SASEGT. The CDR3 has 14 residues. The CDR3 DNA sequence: TGTGCCAGTGGGAGAGCGGGGGTCGATCAGCCCCAGCATTTT. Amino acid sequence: CASGRAGVDQPQHF.

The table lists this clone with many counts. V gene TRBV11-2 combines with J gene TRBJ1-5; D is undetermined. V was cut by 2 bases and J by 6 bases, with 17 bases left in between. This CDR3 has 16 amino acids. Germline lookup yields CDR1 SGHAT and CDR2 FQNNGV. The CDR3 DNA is TGTGCCAGCAGCTTAATGGTAGGATGGGCAGGTCAGCCCCAGCATTTT. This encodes CASSLMVGWAGQPQHF. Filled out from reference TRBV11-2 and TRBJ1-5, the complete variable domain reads EAGVAQSPRYKIIEKRQSVAFWCNPISGHATLYWYQQILGQGPKLLIQFQNNGVVDDSQLPKDRFSAERLKGVDSTLKIQPAKLEDSAVYLCASSLMVGWAGQPQHFGDGTRLSIL.

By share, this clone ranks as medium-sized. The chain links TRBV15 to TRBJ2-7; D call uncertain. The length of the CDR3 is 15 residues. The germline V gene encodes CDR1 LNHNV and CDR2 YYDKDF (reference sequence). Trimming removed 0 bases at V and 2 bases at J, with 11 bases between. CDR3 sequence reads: CATSRDMGGAYEQYF. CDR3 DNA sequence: TGTGCCACCAGCAGAGATATGGGCGGAGCCTACGAGCAGTACTTC.

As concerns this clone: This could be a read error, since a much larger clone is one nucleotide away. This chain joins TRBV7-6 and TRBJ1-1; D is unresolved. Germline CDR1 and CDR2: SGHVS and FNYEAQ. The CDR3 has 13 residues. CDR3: CASSLEVNTGAFF. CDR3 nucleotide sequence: TGTGCCAGCAGCTTGGAGGTGAACACTGGAGCTTTCTTT.

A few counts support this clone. As DNA, the CDR3 is TGTGCCAGCAGAGTCACCGACAGCTACGAGCAGTACTTC. It yields the protein CASRVTDSYEQYF. The chain has TRBV28 and TRBJ2-7; tentatively, D is TRBD1 (5 bases). CDR1 and CDR2 from the germline V gene are MDHEN and SYDVKM. With 6 bases removed from V and 3 bases from J, the gap between germline ends came to 12 bases. The CDR3 has 13 amino acids.

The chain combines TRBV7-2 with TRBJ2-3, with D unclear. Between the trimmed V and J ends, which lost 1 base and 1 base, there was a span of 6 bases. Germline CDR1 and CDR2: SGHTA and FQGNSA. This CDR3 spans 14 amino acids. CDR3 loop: CASSLVHGTDTQYF. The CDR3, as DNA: TGTGCCAGCAGCTTAGTTCACGGCACAGATACGCAGTATTTT.

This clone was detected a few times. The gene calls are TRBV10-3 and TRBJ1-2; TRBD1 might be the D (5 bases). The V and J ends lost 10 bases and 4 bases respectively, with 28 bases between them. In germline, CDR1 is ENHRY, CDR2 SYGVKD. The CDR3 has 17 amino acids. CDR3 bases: TGTGCCACCAAAAGATCGGGACGTCTCGAGGGGCCCTATGGCTACACCTTC. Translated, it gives CATKRSGRLEGPYGYTF.

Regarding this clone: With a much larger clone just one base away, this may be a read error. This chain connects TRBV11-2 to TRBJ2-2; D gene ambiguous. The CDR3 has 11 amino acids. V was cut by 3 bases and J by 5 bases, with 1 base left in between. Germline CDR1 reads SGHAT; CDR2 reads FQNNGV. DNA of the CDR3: TGTGCCAGCAGCTTTACCGGGGAGCTGTTTTTT. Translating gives CASSFTGELFF.

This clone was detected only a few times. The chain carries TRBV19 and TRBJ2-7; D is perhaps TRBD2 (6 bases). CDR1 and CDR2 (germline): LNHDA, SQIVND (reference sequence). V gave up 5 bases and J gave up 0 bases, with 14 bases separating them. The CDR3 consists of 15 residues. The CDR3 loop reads CASSPHRGSSYEQYF. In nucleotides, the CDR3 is TGTGCCAGTAGTCCACACCGGGGGAGCTCCTACGAGCAGTACTTC.

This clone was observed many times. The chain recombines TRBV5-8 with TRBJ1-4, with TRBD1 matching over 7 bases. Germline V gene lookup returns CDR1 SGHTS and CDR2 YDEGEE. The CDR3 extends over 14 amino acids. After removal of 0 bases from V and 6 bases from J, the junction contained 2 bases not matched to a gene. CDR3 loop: CASSLEGTDEKLFF. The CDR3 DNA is TGTGCCAGCAGCTTGGAAGGGACAGATGAAAAACTGTTTTTT.

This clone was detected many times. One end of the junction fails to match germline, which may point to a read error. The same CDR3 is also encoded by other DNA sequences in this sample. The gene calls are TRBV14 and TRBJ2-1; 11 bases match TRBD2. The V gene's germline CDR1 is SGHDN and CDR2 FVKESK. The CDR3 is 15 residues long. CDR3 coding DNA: TGTGCCAGCAGCCCCGGGACTAGCGGCTACAATGAGCAATTCTTC. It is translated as CASSPGTSGYNEQFF.

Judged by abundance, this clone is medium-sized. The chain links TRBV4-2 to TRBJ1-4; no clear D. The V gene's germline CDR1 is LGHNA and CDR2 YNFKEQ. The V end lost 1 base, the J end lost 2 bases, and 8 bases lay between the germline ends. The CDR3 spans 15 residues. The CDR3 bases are TGTGCCAGCAGCCAAGCGGACGGTACTAATGAAAAACTGTTTTTT. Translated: CASSQADGTNEKLFF.

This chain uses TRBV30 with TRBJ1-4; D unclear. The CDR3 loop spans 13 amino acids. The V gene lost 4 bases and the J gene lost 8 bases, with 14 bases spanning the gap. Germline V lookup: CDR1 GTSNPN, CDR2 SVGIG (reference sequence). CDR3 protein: CAWTGRGGEKLFF. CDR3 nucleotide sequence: TGTGCCTGGACAGGACGGGGTGGGGAAAAACTGTTTTTT.

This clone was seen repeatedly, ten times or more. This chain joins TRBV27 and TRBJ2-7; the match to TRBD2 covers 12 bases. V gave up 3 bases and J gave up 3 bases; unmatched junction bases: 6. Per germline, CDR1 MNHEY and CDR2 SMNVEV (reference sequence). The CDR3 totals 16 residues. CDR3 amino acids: CASSLTSGSPHYEQYF. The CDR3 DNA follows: TGTGCCAGCAGTTTGACTAGCGGGAGCCCTCACTACGAGCAGTACTTC.